The clone carrying this T cell receptor (beta chain) has a handful of counts. The length of the CDR3 is 16 residues. The sample originates from a study of T cells in localized non-small cell lung cancer. Repertoires were generated with immunoSEQ multiplex PCR, while TCRdb's copy carries only in-frame clones and drops some. Here the sample spans about 24,000 clones, approximately 91% being singletons. The genes are TRBV12-2 and TRBJ1-5; the table's D call, TRBD1, was not checked against the DNA. TRBV12-2 is a listed pseudogene. This specimen consisted of peripheral blood, obtained before any cancer treatment. The receptor was isolated from a man aged 35 to 69 with stage I squamous cell lung carcinoma. CDR3: CASRLGGDRGDQPQHF. CDR3 coding DNA: TGTGCAAGTCGCTTAGGAGGGGACAGGGGGGACCAGCCCCAGCATTTT.